Each of the 14 T cell receptor beta chains below was sequenced from the same sample in a study of blood T cell repertoires in COVID-19. The data were produced by immunoSEQ multiplex PCR, yet TCRdb's version contains in-frame clones alone and is incomplete. The sample shows 35,000 to 50,000 clones, around 87% of them seen only once. Material for sequencing was peripheral blood. These receptors were taken from a man aged 50 to 60 with active COVID-19.

The chain links TRBV10-3 to TRBJ1-2, with D perhaps TRBD1 (5 bases). Trimming shortened V by 6 bases and J by 8 bases, and 16 bases separated the two germline ends. CDR1 and CDR2 from the germline V gene are ENHRY and SYGVKD. The CDR3 extends over 13 amino acids. The CDR3 reads CAISSSRGSGYTF. The CDR3 nucleotides are TGTGCCATCAGCTCCAGTCGGGGGAGCGGCTACACCTTC.

This chain links TRBV5-6 with TRBJ1-2; 9 positions agree with TRBD1. This CDR3 spans 16 amino acids. CDR1 is SGHDT and CDR2 is YYEEEE in the germline V gene. V was clipped by 3 bases and J by 4 bases; unmatched bases: 10. The chain's CDR3 is CASSYKMTGGAYGYTF. The CDR3 DNA sequence: TGTGCCAGCAGCTACAAAATGACAGGGGGTGCCTATGGCTACACCTTC.

The chain is built from TRBV2 and TRBJ1-4, with D hard to call. From germline, CDR1 is SNHLY and CDR2 FYNNEI. The V end lost 6 bases, the J end lost 7 bases, and 15 bases lay between the germline ends. The CDR3 is 14 amino acids. The CDR3 spells CASRSAVNSEKLFF. The CDR3, as DNA: TGTGCCAGCAGATCTGCTGTGAATAGTGAAAAACTGTTTTTT.

This rearrangement joins TRBV11-2 to TRBJ2-7; possible D gene TRBD1, 5 bases. V dropped 1 base and J dropped 7 bases, with 11 bases sitting between them. Germline assignment: CDR1 SGHAT and CDR2 FQNNGV. CDR3 length equals 13 residues. CDR3 sequence reads: CASSLVAGREQYF. The CDR3 nucleotides read TGTGCCAGCAGCTTAGTGGCAGGGCGGGAGCAGTACTTC.

The chain recombines TRBV5-1 with TRBJ1-1; a weak D match, TRBD1 (5 bases). Looked up from germline, CDR1 is SGHRS and CDR2 is YFSETQ. CDR3 length: 15 residues. Trimming cost V 0 bases and J 8 bases, with 17 bases left between them. CDR3 DNA sequence: TGCGCCAGCAGCTTGGACGGATCGATCGGACAAGAAGCTTTCTTT. The encoded protein is CASSLDGSIGQEAFF.

CDR3 loop: CASSKGQGADEQYF. The CDR3, as DNA: TGTGCCAGCAGTAAGGGACAGGGGGCGGACGAGCAGTACTTC. The rearrangement links TRBV6-5 to TRBJ2-7, with 12 bases aligning to TRBD1. This CDR3 spans 14 amino acids. Trimming removed 5 bases from V and 5 bases from J; junction bases left unmatched: 4. CDR1 and CDR2 from the germline V gene are MNHEY and SVGAGI.

This clone was seen a handful of times. The V gene is TRBV25-1, the J gene TRBJ1-2; no clear D. With 3 bases removed from V and 3 bases from J, the gap between germline ends came to 11 bases. The CDR3 covers 14 residues. Germline CDR1 is MGHDK and CDR2 is SYGVNS. The CDR3, as DNA: TGTGCCAGCAGTGACTGGGAGATATACTATGGCTACACCTTC. The encoded protein is CASSDWEIYYGYTF.

V gene TRBV6-5 combines with J gene TRBJ1-5; 8 bases align to TRBD1. The V segment lost 4 bases and the J segment 1 base; nucleotides outside the gene matches: 6. CDR3 length: 16 residues. The germline gives CDR1 MNHEY, CDR2 SVGAGI. CDR3 nucleotide sequence: TGTGCCAGCAGTTCTTACGGACAGGGAAGCAATCAGCCCCAGCATTTT. It translates to CASSSYGQGSNQPQHF.

V gene TRBV9 combines with J gene TRBJ1-2; no firm D call. The V gene's germline CDR1 is SGDLS and CDR2 YYNGEE. The CDR3 has 12 amino acids. V was shortened by 7 bases and J by 4 bases, with 11 bases between the two germline ends. The CDR3 sequence: CASRGEFYGYTF. CDR3 bases: TGTGCCAGCCGGGGTGAATTCTATGGCTACACCTTC. Complete variable domain (other parts from reference TRBV9 and TRBJ1-2): DSGVTQTPKHLITATGQRVTLRCSPRSGDLSVYWYQQSLDQGLQFLIQYYNGEERAKGNILERFSAQQFPDLHSELNLSSLELGDSALYFCASRGEFYGYTFGSGTRLTVV.

The CDR3 protein is CASSWNRGSRAGYTF. The CDR3 DNA sequence: TGTGCCAGCAGCTGGAACAGGGGATCCAGAGCGGGCTACACCTTC. The genes are TRBV5-6 and TRBJ1-2, with 7 bases that match TRBD1. CDR3 length equals 15 residues. The J segment lost 8 bases and the V segment lost 3 bases, leaving 13 bases of the junction unmatched. Germline CDR1 is SGHDT and CDR2 is YYEEEE.

This chain uses TRBV11-1 with TRBJ2-1; 8 bases match TRBD1. The germline V gene encodes CDR1 SGHAT and CDR2 FQDESV (reference sequence). CDR3 length: 13 amino acids. The J segment lost 5 bases and the V segment lost 4 bases, leaving 1 base of the junction unmatched. CDR3: CASSWDRNNEQFF. The CDR3 bases are TGTGCCAGCAGCTGGGACAGGAACAATGAGCAGTTCTTC.

This clone was seen a handful of times. Here the CDR3 reads CASSPGTGRDSPLHF. For the CDR3, the DNA is TGTGCCAGCAGCCCAGGGACAGGGCGGGATTCACCCCTCCACTTT. The rearrangement links TRBV7-3 to TRBJ1-6; the match to TRBD1 covers 9 bases. Per the germline V gene, CDR1 is SGHTA and CDR2 is FQGTGA. The CDR3 covers 15 residues. J gave up 8 bases and V 5 bases, and 7 bases lay outside the gene matches.

The chain uses TRBV6-5 and TRBJ2-7, with TRBD1 matching 10 bases. The CDR3 is made up of 13 amino acids. Losses at the gene ends were 6 bases for V and 4 bases for J; bases not matched to a gene: 3. Germline V gives CDR1 MNHEY, CDR2 SVGAGI. CDR3 in DNA: TGTGCCAGCAGAAGGACAGGGGGGTACGAGCAGTACTTC. Translated: CASRRTGGYEQYF.

CDR3 amino acids: CASSPRGPGGSYNSPLHF. In nucleotides, the CDR3 is TGTGCCAGCAGCCCGCGCGGGCCCGGGGGCTCCTATAATTCACCCCTCCACTTT. V gene TRBV5-5 combines with J gene TRBJ1-6, with a possible D match to TRBD1 (5 bases). The CDR3 is 18 amino acids. Between the trimmed V and J ends, which lost 4 bases and 0 bases, there was a span of 17 bases. The germline V gene has CDR1 SGHKS and CDR2 YYEKEE (reference sequence).